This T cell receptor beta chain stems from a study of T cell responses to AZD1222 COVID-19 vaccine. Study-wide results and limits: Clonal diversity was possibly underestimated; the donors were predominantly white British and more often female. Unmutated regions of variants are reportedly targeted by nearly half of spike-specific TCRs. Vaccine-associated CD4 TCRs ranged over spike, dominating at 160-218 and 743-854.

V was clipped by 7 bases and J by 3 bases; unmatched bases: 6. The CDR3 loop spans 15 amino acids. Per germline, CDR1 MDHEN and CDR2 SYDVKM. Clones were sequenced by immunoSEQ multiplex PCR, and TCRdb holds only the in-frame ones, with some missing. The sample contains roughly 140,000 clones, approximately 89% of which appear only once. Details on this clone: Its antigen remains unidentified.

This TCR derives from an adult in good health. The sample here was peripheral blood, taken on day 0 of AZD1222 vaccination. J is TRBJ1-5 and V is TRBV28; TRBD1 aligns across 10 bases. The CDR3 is CASIATGGLNQPQHF. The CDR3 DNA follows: TGTGCCAGCATCGCGACAGGGGGCCTCAATCAGCCCCAGCATTTT.